Listed below are T cell receptor beta chains from one sample, sequenced in a study of T cell responses to AZD1222 COVID-19 vaccine. The assay was immunoSEQ multiplex PCR, and TCRdb's table has in-frame clones only and misses some. The sample lists 150,000 to 200,000 clones, over 85% occurring once. Material: peripheral blood, obtained 28 days after the second AZD1222 dose. Receptor source: an adult who received the AZD1222 COVID-19 vaccine. Both conserved end residues are part of each CDR3. The order of the fields is D gene, V gene, clone size, J gene, CDR3 DNA, CDR3 protein. A D gene is named only where the DNA matches it firmly. Size is omitted from some rows. Given values are once, few, many or a class for expanded clones.

d_gene: .; v_gene: TRBV29-1; abundance: .; j_gene: TRBJ1-2; CDR3nt: TGCAGCGTTGAAAGGGGAAGGGGCTACTATGGCTACACCTTC; CDR3aa: CSVERGRGYYGYTF
d_gene: TRBD1; v_gene: TRBV9; abundance: .; j_gene: TRBJ1-2; CDR3nt: TGTGCCAGCAGCGTAGGGGCGACAGGGAACTATGGCTACACCTTC; CDR3aa: CASSVGATGNYGYTF
d_gene: .; v_gene: TRBV28; abundance: once; j_gene: TRBJ1-6; CDR3nt: TGTGCCAGCAGCTCTCATTACGTGGAATCCCTCCACTTT; CDR3aa: CASSSHYVESLHF
d_gene: TRBD1; v_gene: TRBV4-1; abundance: .; j_gene: TRBJ1-6; CDR3nt: TGCGCCAGCAGCCAAGATAGTTCCCTTTGGACAGGCAATTCACCCCTCCACTTT; CDR3aa: CASSQDSSLWTGNSPLHF
d_gene: .; v_gene: TRBV5-6; abundance: .; j_gene: TRBJ1-4; CDR3nt: TGTGCCAGCAGCTCGGTCGCTGCGGGCACTAATGAAAAACTGTTTTTT; CDR3aa: CASSSVAAGTNEKLFF
d_gene: TRBD1; v_gene: TRBV3-1/TRBV3-2; abundance: once; j_gene: TRBJ2-5; CDR3nt: TGTGCCAGCAGCCTTCGGGACAGGGCCCGGGAGACCCAGTACTTC; CDR3aa: CASSLRDRARETQYF
d_gene: .; v_gene: TRBV6-1; abundance: .; j_gene: TRBJ1-2; CDR3nt: TGTGCCAGCAGTGAAGCAGGTCTCTCCCGGGGAGGCTACACCTTC; CDR3aa: CASSEAGLSRGGYTF
d_gene: .; v_gene: TRBV14; abundance: .; j_gene: TRBJ2-7; CDR3nt: TGTGCCAGCAGCTATCAAGGCGGCTACGAGCAGTACTTC; CDR3aa: CASSYQGGYEQYF
d_gene: .; v_gene: TRBV28; abundance: .; j_gene: TRBJ1-4; CDR3nt: TGTGCCAGCAGTTTGAGGGAGGGTATTAATGAAAAACTGTTTTTT; CDR3aa: CASSLREGINEKLFF
d_gene: .; v_gene: TRBV14; abundance: .; j_gene: TRBJ2-7; CDR3nt: TGTGCCAGCAGCCCGGGACGTCGCCCAACCTACGAGCAGTACTTC; CDR3aa: CASSPGRRPTYEQYF
d_gene: TRBD1; v_gene: TRBV2; abundance: .; j_gene: TRBJ2-7; CDR3nt: TGTGCCAGCAGTGAGGTTGGGAACAGGGGCCACGAGCAGTACTTC; CDR3aa: CASSEVGNRGHEQYF
d_gene: .; v_gene: TRBV3-1/TRBV3-2; abundance: once; j_gene: TRBJ2-4; CDR3nt: TGTGCCAGCAGCCAGAGCCACATTCAGTACTTC; CDR3aa: CASSQSHIQYF
d_gene: .; v_gene: TRBV12-5; abundance: few; j_gene: TRBJ1-3; CDR3nt: TGTGCTAGTGGTCCGACGGACGGGACCATATATTTT; CDR3aa: CASGPTDGTIYF
d_gene: TRBD2; v_gene: TRBV5-4; abundance: .; j_gene: TRBJ2-5; CDR3nt: TGTGCCAGCAGCTCTAGCGGGGGGGCAGAGACCCAGTACTTC; CDR3aa: CASSSSGGAETQYF
d_gene: .; v_gene: TRBV7-9; abundance: .; j_gene: TRBJ2-5; CDR3nt: TGTGCCAGCAGCTTAGACAGGGCCCAAGAGACCCAGTACTTC; CDR3aa: CASSLDRAQETQYF
d_gene: .; v_gene: TRBV19; abundance: .; j_gene: TRBJ1-1; CDR3nt: TGTGCCAGTAATTTCCGAGCCCAACTGGGGGACACTGAAGCTTTCTTT; CDR3aa: CASNFRAQLGDTEAFF
d_gene: TRBD1; v_gene: TRBV5-1; abundance: .; j_gene: TRBJ1-2; CDR3nt: TGCGCCAGCAGCCCCCGGACAGGGACTAATGGCTACACCTTC; CDR3aa: CASSPRTGTNGYTF
d_gene: .; v_gene: TRBV15; abundance: .; j_gene: TRBJ1-5; CDR3nt: TGTGCCACCAGCAGAGATCCCCCGGTGAGGCAGCCCCAGCATTTT; CDR3aa: CATSRDPPVRQPQHF
d_gene: TRBD2; v_gene: TRBV9; abundance: .; j_gene: TRBJ2-3; CDR3nt: TGTGCCAGCAGCCACCTAGGAGCGGGGGGTACAGATACGCAGTATTTT; CDR3aa: CASSHLGAGGTDTQYF
d_gene: .; v_gene: TRBV28; abundance: .; j_gene: TRBJ2-5; CDR3nt: TGTGCCAGCAGGGCAGCGAGGGAGACCCAGTACTTC; CDR3aa: CASRAARETQYF
d_gene: TRBD1; v_gene: TRBV18; abundance: .; j_gene: TRBJ2-7; CDR3nt: TGTGCCAGCTCATATACAGGGGTTGCCTCCTACGAGCAGTACTTC; CDR3aa: CASSYTGVASYEQYF
d_gene: .; v_gene: TRBV14; abundance: .; j_gene: TRBJ1-1; CDR3nt: TGTGCCAGCAGGGACTACAGGGCTGTGAACACTGAAGCTTTCTTT; CDR3aa: CASRDYRAVNTEAFF
d_gene: TRBD1; v_gene: TRBV18; abundance: .; j_gene: TRBJ2-7; CDR3nt: TGTGCCAGCTCACCACGGGGACAGGGGGCTATCAGGAGCTCCTACGAGCAGTACTTC; CDR3aa: CASSPRGQGAIRSSYEQYF
d_gene: .; v_gene: TRBV7-2; abundance: .; j_gene: TRBJ2-2; CDR3nt: TGTGCCAGCAGCTTAACTTCTAGGGTGGGCGGGGAGCTGTTTTTT; CDR3aa: CASSLTSRVGGELFF
d_gene: .; v_gene: TRBV4-2; abundance: once; j_gene: TRBJ1-1; CDR3nt: TGTGCCAGCAGCCCTTTCTGGACAGACCTTTTACGGGGGACTGAAGCTTTCTTT; CDR3aa: CASSPFWTDLLRGTEAFF
d_gene: TRBD2; v_gene: TRBV2; abundance: .; j_gene: TRBJ2-3; CDR3nt: TGTGCCAGCAGTGATCTAGCGGCCCCAGATACGCAGTATTTT; CDR3aa: CASSDLAAPDTQYF
d_gene: .; v_gene: TRBV5-1; abundance: .; j_gene: TRBJ1-1; CDR3nt: TGCGCCAGCAGCTTAAAGGGCAACGAAGCTTTCTTT; CDR3aa: CASSLKGNEAFF
d_gene: .; v_gene: TRBV5-1; abundance: .; j_gene: TRBJ2-5; CDR3nt: TGCGCCAGCACTCGGGGGGAGACCCAGTACTTC; CDR3aa: CASTRGETQYF
d_gene: TRBD1; v_gene: TRBV5-1; abundance: .; j_gene: TRBJ1-4; CDR3nt: TGCGCCAGCAGCTCGGGACAGGCGAATGAAAAACTGTTTTTT; CDR3aa: CASSSGQANEKLFF
d_gene: .; v_gene: TRBV19; abundance: .; j_gene: TRBJ2-1; CDR3nt: TGTGCCAGTAGTTTATCTGGAGGCCCGGGGAGCTCCTACAATGAGCAGTTCTTC; CDR3aa: CASSLSGGPGSSYNEQFF
d_gene: .; v_gene: TRBV20-1; abundance: .; j_gene: TRBJ2-1; CDR3nt: TGCAGTGCTAGTCGTGAGGACTCTTACAATGAGCAGTTCTTC; CDR3aa: CSASREDSYNEQFF
d_gene: .; v_gene: TRBV5-1; abundance: .; j_gene: TRBJ2-6; CDR3nt: TGCGCCAGCAGCCTCACCACGGGCTCGACATCTGGGGCCAACGTCCTGACTTTC; CDR3aa: CASSLTTGSTSGANVLTF
d_gene: .; v_gene: TRBV6-5; abundance: .; j_gene: TRBJ2-2; CDR3nt: TGTGCCAGCAGTTACTCGGAACGGGGGGAGCTGTTTTTT; CDR3aa: CASSYSERGELFF
d_gene: .; v_gene: TRBV4-1; abundance: .; j_gene: TRBJ1-5; CDR3nt: TGCGCCAGCAGCCAAGAATTGGGCAATAATCAGCCCCAGCATTTT; CDR3aa: CASSQELGNNQPQHF
d_gene: .; v_gene: TRBV30; abundance: .; j_gene: TRBJ1-3; CDR3nt: TGTGCCGGGACTGTTGGAAACACCATATATTTT; CDR3aa: CAGTVGNTIYF
d_gene: TRBD1; v_gene: TRBV15; abundance: .; j_gene: TRBJ1-1; CDR3nt: TGTGCCACCAGCAGAGATGCAGGACAGGGGGCCGATGCTTTCTTT; CDR3aa: CATSRDAGQGADAFF
d_gene: TRBD2; v_gene: TRBV28; abundance: .; j_gene: TRBJ2-3; CDR3nt: TGTGCCAGCCTCTCTGGGGGAGCGGGGGGGCGGACAGATACGCAGTATTTT; CDR3aa: CASLSGGAGGRTDTQYF
d_gene: TRBD1; v_gene: TRBV5-6; abundance: .; j_gene: TRBJ1-2; CDR3nt: TGTGCCAGCAGCTTGGTTGGAGGGGACAGAGCCTATGGCTACACCTTC; CDR3aa: CASSLVGGDRAYGYTF
d_gene: .; v_gene: TRBV3-1/TRBV3-2; abundance: once; j_gene: TRBJ2-5; CDR3nt: TGTGCCAGCAGCCAAGACTCCCAAGAGACCCAGTACTTC; CDR3aa: CASSQDSQETQYF
d_gene: TRBD2; v_gene: TRBV19; abundance: .; j_gene: TRBJ2-3; CDR3nt: TGTGCCAGTAGTAGACTAGCGGGGGCCTACACAGATACGCAGTATTTT; CDR3aa: CASSRLAGAYTDTQYF
d_gene: .; v_gene: TRBV5-1; abundance: .; j_gene: TRBJ2-3; CDR3nt: TGCGCCAGCAGCTTGGTGCCCCAGACCCATCCAGATACGCAGTATTTT; CDR3aa: CASSLVPQTHPDTQYF
d_gene: .; v_gene: TRBV18; abundance: few; j_gene: TRBJ2-2; CDR3nt: TGTGCCAGCTCACCAAACACCGGGGAGCTGTTTTTT; CDR3aa: CASSPNTGELFF
d_gene: TRBD1; v_gene: TRBV6-5; abundance: .; j_gene: TRBJ1-2; CDR3nt: TGTGCCAGCAGGCAGAGACAGGGTCCAGCCTATGGCTACACCTTC; CDR3aa: CASRQRQGPAYGYTF
d_gene: .; v_gene: TRBV28; abundance: .; j_gene: TRBJ2-1; CDR3nt: TGTGCCAGCACCCTGGCAGTTCCCAATGAGCAGTTCTTC; CDR3aa: CASTLAVPNEQFF
d_gene: TRBD1; v_gene: TRBV19; abundance: .; j_gene: TRBJ1-5; CDR3nt: TGTGCCAGTAGAACGACAGGGCTGAGCAATCAGCCCCAGCATTTT; CDR3aa: CASRTTGLSNQPQHF
d_gene: TRBD2; v_gene: TRBV10-3; abundance: .; j_gene: TRBJ2-1; CDR3nt: TGTGCCATCAGTGAGGCTTCGGCGGGGGGGTACAATGAGCAGTTCTTC; CDR3aa: CAISEASAGGYNEQFF
d_gene: .; v_gene: TRBV20-1; abundance: .; j_gene: TRBJ2-1; CDR3nt: TGCAGTGCTGCCAACAATGAGCAGTTCTTC; CDR3aa: CSAANNEQFF
d_gene: .; v_gene: TRBV18; abundance: .; j_gene: TRBJ1-1; CDR3nt: TGTGCCAGCTCACCGGGAGAGCCTGAAGCTTTCTTT; CDR3aa: CASSPGEPEAFF
d_gene: .; v_gene: TRBV10-3; abundance: .; j_gene: TRBJ2-3; CDR3nt: TGTGCCATCAGTGACATGGGGGAGACGCAGTATTTT; CDR3aa: CAISDMGETQYF
d_gene: .; v_gene: TRBV10-2; abundance: .; j_gene: TRBJ1-2; CDR3nt: TGCGCCAGCAGTGAGGGACCTGTAGGCTACACCTTC; CDR3aa: CASSEGPVGYTF
d_gene: TRBD1; v_gene: TRBV27; abundance: .; j_gene: TRBJ2-7; CDR3nt: TGTGCCAGCAGTAGTCTTGTGGGGACAAAATCCGGGACAGGGGACTACGAGCAGTACTTC; CDR3aa: CASSSLVGTKSGTGDYEQYF
d_gene: TRBD1; v_gene: TRBV9; abundance: .; j_gene: TRBJ2-2; CDR3nt: TGTGCCAGCAGCGTAGGACAGGGGGCTGGCACCGGGGAGCTGTTTTTT; CDR3aa: CASSVGQGAGTGELFF
d_gene: TRBD1; v_gene: TRBV2; abundance: .; j_gene: TRBJ1-5; CDR3nt: TGTGCCAGCAGTGGCGGACAGGGGAATCAGCCCCAGCATTTT; CDR3aa: CASSGGQGNQPQHF
d_gene: TRBD2; v_gene: TRBV3-1/TRBV3-2; abundance: .; j_gene: TRBJ2-7; CDR3nt: TGTGCCAGCAGCCAAGCTAGCGGGGGACCCTACGAGCAGTACTTC; CDR3aa: CASSQASGGPYEQYF
d_gene: .; v_gene: TRBV7-2; abundance: .; j_gene: TRBJ2-5; CDR3nt: TGTGCCAGCAGCTTCGGGCGGCAAGAGACCCAGTACTTC; CDR3aa: CASSFGRQETQYF
d_gene: .; v_gene: TRBV27; abundance: .; j_gene: TRBJ2-7; CDR3nt: TGTGCCAGCAGTTTAGGGGGTTCGGGTTACGAGCAGTACTTC; CDR3aa: CASSLGGSGYEQYF